Below, 5 T cell receptor beta chains from the same sample are listed, as sequenced in a study of blood T cell repertoires in COVID-19. The repertoire was sequenced with immunoSEQ multiplex PCR; TCRdb's copy has only in-frame clones and lacks some. The data show under 35,000 clones, just over 85% seen once. The sequencing sample was made of peripheral blood. These receptors all stem from a woman aged 45-60 years with active COVID-19.

The gene calls are TRBV2 and TRBJ2-7, with 11 bases matching TRBD1. This CDR3 is 13 amino acids long. Trimming at V came to 7 bases and at J to 7 bases, leaving 6 bases not matched to a gene. Germline lookup yields CDR1 SNHLY and CDR2 FYNNEI. The CDR3 here is CASTLDRGREQYF. The DNA for the CDR3 is TGTGCCAGCACCCTGGACAGGGGGCGAGAGCAGTACTTC. The variable domain in full, completed from reference TRBV2 and TRBJ2-7, reads EPEVTQTPSHQVTQMGQEVILRCVPISNHLYFYWYRQILGQKVEFLVSFYNNEISEKSEIFDDQFSVERPDGSNFTLKIRSTKLEDSAMYFCASTLDRGREQYFGPGTRLTVT.

The V call is TRBV2, the J call TRBJ2-1; possibly TRBD1 for D (5 bases). The CDR3 runs 15 residues. The germline V and J ends were trimmed by 5 bases and 0 bases, with 11 bases remaining between them. Germline CDR1 reads SNHLY; CDR2 reads FYNNEI. CDR3 protein: CASSPDKSSYNEQFF. CDR3 nucleotides: TGTGCCAGCAGTCCGGACAAGAGCTCCTACAATGAGCAGTTCTTC.

The CDR3 sequence is CASSKDRSNEKLFF. The CDR3 DNA reads TGTGCCAGCTCTAAGGACAGGAGTAATGAAAAACTGTTTTTT. V is TRBV18 and J is TRBJ1-4, with 7 bases matching TRBD1. This CDR3 has 14 amino acids. Germline V lookup: CDR1 KGHSH, CDR2 LQKENI. J was trimmed by 4 bases and V by 6 bases; bases with no gene match: 5.

The chain is built from TRBV19 and TRBJ2-7, with 8 bases lining up with TRBD2. CDR1 and CDR2 from the germline V gene are LNHDA and SQIVND (reference sequence). CDR3 length: 15 residues. J was trimmed by 3 bases and V by 5 bases; bases with no gene match: 9. The CDR3 loop reads CASSPGMGLDYEQYF. CDR3 bases: TGTGCCAGTAGTCCAGGGATGGGACTAGACTACGAGCAGTACTTC.

The chain joins TRBV2 to TRBJ2-2; 9 positions agree with TRBD1. Germline V lookup: CDR1 SNHLY, CDR2 FYNNEI. The CDR3 contains 15 residues. V was clipped by 5 bases and J by 5 bases; unmatched bases: 6. CDR3 in amino acids: CASSRGQGRTGELFF. As DNA, the CDR3 is TGTGCCAGCAGTCGGGGACAGGGAAGGACCGGGGAGCTGTTTTTT.